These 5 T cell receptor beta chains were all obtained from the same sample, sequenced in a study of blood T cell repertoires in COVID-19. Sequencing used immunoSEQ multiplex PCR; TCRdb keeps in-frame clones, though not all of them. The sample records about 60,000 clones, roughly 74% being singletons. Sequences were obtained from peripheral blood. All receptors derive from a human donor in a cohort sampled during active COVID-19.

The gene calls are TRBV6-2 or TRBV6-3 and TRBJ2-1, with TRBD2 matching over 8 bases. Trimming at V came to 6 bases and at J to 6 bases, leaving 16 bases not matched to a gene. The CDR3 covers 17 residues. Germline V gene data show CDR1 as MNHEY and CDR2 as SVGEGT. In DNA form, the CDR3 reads TGTGCCAGCAGCTCCCCAGATAAGCGGGAGTTGGGCAATGAGCAGTTCTTC. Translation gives CASSSPDKRELGNEQFF.

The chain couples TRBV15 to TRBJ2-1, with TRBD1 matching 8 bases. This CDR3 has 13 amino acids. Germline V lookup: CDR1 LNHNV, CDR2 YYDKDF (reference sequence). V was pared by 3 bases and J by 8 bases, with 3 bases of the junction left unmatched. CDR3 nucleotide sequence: TGTGCCACCAGCAGGCAGGGGGCGTATGAGCAGTTCTTC. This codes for CATSRQGAYEQFF.

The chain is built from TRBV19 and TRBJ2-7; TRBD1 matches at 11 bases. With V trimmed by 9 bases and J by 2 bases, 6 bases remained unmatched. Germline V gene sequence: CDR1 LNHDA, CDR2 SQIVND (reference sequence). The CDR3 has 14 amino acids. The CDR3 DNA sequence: TGTGCCAGGAGGTTGGGACAGGGGGCCTACGAGCAGTACTTC. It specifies CARRLGQGAYEQYF.

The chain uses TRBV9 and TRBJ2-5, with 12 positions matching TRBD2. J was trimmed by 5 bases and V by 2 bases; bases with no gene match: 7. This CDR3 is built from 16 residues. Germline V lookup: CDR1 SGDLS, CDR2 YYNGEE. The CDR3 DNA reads TGTGCCAGCAGCGTCATAGGACTAGCGGGGAGGGAGACCCAGTACTTC. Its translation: CASSVIGLAGRETQYF. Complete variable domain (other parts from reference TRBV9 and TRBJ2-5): DSGVTQTPKHLITATGQRVTLRCSPRSGDLSVYWYQQSLDQGLQFLIQYYNGEERAKGNILERFSAQQFPDLHSELNLSSLELGDSALYFCASSVIGLAGRETQYFGPGTRLLVL.

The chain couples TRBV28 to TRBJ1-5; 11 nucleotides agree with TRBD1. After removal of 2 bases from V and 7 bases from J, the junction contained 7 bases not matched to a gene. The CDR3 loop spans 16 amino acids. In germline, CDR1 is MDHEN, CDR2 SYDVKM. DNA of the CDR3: TGTGCCAGCAGTTTACGGGACAGGGGGGTTGGGCAGCCCCAGCATTTT. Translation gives CASSLRDRGVGQPQHF.